What follows describes a single T cell receptor beta chain. These data originate in a study of shared clonotypes between healthy human individuals. Study-level background: The study used three CD4 naive, three CD4 memory, two CD8 naive and one CD8 memory plate per donor.

This CDR3 is built from 15 residues. Trimming removed 0 bases at V and 4 bases at J, with 11 bases between. The germline gives CDR1 SGHRS, CDR2 YFSETQ. Produced via immunoSEQ multiplex PCR; TCRdb's table is partial and in-frame only. The table shows hundreds of thousands of clones, with almost 97% occurring only once. This sequence was found in a woman in her thirties in good health. The chain joins TRBV5-1 to TRBJ2-1; maybe TRBD2 (5 bases). Sequenced material: naive CD4+ T cells sorted from blood. The subset here: CD45RA+ positively selected. The CDR3 DNA reads TGCGCCAGCAGCTTGGTAGCGTCCTCATACAATGAGCAGTTCTTC. It encodes CASSLVASSYNEQFF. Based on the CDR3 plus reference TRBV5-1 and TRBJ2-1, the full variable domain is KAGVTQTPRYLIKTRGQQVTLSCSPISGHRSVSWYQQTPGQGLQFLFEYFSETQRNKGNFPGRFSGRQFSNSRSEMNVSTLELGDSALYLCASSLVASSYNEQFFGPGTRLTVL.